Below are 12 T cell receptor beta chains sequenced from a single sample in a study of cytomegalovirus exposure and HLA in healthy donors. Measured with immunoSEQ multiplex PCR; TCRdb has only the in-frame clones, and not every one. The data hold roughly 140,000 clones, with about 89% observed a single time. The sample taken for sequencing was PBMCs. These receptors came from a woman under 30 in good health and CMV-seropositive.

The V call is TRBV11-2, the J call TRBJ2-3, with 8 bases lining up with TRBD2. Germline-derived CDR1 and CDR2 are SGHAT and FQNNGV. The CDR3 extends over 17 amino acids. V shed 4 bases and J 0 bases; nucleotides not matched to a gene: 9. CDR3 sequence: CASSSPRTSPSTDTQYF. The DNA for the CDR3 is TGTGCCAGCAGCTCCCCCCGGACTAGCCCCAGCACAGATACGCAGTATTTT.

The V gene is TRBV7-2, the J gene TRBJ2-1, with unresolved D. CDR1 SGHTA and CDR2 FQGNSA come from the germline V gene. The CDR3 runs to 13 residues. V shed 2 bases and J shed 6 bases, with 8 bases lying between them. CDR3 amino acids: CASSLYSPNEQFF. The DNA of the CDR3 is TGTGCCAGCAGCTTATACTCCCCCAATGAGCAGTTCTTC.

This CDR3 reads CASSLTGLNSGRQNEQYF. In nucleotides, the CDR3 is TGTGCCAGCAGCTTAACCGGATTAAATAGCGGGAGACAAAACGAGCAGTACTTC. The rearrangement joins TRBV7-2 to TRBJ2-7, with TRBD2 identical over 9 bases. The V and J ends lost 2 bases and 5 bases, in that order; junction bases with no gene match: 16. Germline V gene lookup returns CDR1 SGHTA and CDR2 FQGNSA. This CDR3 has 18 residues.

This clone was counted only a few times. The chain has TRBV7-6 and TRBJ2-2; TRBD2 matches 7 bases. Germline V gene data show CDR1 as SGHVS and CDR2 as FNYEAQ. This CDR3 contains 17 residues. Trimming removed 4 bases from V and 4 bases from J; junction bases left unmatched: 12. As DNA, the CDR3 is TGTGCCAGCAGCTCAGGGATAGCGGGTATACGCACCGGGGAGCTGTTTTTT. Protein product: CASSSGIAGIRTGELFF. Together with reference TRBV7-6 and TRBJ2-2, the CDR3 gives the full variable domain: GAGVSQSPRYKVTKRGQDVALRCDPISGHVSLYWYRQALGQGPEFLTYFNYEAQQDKSGLPNDRFSAERPEGSISTLTIQRTEQRDSAMYRCASSSGIAGIRTGELFFGEGSRLTVL.

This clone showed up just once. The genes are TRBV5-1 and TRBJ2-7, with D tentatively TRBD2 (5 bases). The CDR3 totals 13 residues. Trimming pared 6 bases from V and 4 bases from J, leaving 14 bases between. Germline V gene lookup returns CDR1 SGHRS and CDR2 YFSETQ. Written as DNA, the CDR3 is TGCGCCAGCAAGGCGAGGGTAGGATACGAGCAGTACTTC. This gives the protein CASKARVGYEQYF. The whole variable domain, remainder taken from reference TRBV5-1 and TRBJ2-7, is KAGVTQTPRYLIKTRGQQVTLSCSPISGHRSVSWYQQTPGQGLQFLFEYFSETQRNKGNFPGRFSGRQFSNSRSEMNVSTLELGDSALYLCASKARVGYEQYFGPGTRLTVT.

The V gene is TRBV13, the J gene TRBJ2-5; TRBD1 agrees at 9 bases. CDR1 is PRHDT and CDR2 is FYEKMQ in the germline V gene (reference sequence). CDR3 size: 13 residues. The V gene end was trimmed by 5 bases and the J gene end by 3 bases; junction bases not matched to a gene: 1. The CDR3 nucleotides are TGTGCCAGCAGCCGGGACAGGGAAGAGACCCAGTACTTC. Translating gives CASSRDREETQYF.

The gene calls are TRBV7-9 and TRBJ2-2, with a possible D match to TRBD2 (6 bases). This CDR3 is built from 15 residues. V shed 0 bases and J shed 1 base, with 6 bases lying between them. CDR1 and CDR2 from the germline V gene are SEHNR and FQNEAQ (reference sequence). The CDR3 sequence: CASSLAGLNTGELFF. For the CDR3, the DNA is TGTGCCAGCAGCTTAGCGGGACTGAACACCGGGGAGCTGTTTTTT.

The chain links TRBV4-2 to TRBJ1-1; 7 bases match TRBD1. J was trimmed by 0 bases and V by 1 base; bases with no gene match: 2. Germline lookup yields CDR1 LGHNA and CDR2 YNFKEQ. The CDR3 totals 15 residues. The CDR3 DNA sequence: TGTGCCAGCAGCCAAGGGGGACAGTTGAACACTGAAGCTTTCTTT. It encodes CASSQGGQLNTEAFF.

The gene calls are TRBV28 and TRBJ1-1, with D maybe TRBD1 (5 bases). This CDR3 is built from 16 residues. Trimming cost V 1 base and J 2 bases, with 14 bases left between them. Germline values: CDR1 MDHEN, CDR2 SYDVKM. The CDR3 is CASSLLDGGLNTEAFF. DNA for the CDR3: TGTGCCAGCAGTTTATTGGACGGGGGACTTAACACTGAAGCTTTCTTT.

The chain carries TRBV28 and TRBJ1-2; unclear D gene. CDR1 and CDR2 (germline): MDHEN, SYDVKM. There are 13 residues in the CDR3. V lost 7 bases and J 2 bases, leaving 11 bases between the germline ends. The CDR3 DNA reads TGTGCCAGCATTGAGCGTCAGAACTATGGCTACACCTTC. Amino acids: CASIERQNYGYTF.

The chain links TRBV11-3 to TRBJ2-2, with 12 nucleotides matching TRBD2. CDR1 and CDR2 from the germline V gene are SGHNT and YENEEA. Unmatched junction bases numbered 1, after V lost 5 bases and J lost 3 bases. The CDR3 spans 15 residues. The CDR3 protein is CASSRLAGDTGELFF. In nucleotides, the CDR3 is TGTGCCAGCAGCCGACTAGCGGGGGACACCGGGGAGCTGTTTTTT.

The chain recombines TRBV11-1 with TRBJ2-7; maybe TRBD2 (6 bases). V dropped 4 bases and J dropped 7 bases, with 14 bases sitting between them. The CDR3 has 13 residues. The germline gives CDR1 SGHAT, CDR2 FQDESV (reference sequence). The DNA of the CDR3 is TGTGCCAGCAGCTCCGGACTAACGGGGGAGCAGTACTTC. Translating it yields CASSSGLTGEQYF. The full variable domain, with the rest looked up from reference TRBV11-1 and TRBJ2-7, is EAEVAQSPRYKITEKSQAVAFWCDPISGHATLYWYRQILGQGPELLVQFQDESVVDDSQLPKDRFSAERLKGVDSTLKIQPAELGDSAMYLCASSSGLTGEQYFGPGTRLTVT.